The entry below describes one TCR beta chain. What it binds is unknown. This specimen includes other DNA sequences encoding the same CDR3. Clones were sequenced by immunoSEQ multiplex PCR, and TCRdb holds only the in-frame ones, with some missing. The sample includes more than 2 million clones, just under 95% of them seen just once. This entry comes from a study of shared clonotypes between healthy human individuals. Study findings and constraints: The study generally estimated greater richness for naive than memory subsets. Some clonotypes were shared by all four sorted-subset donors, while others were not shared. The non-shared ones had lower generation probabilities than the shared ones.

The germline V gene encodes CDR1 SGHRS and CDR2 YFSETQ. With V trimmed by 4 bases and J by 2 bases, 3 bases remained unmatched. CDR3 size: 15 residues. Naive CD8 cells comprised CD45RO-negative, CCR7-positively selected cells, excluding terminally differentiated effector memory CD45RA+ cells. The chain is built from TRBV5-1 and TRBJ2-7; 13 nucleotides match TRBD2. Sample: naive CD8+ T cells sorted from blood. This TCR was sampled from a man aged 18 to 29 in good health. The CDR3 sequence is CASSEGTSGTYEQYF. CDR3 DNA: TGCGCCAGCAGCGAAGGGACTAGCGGGACCTACGAGCAGTACTTC.